This T cell receptor (beta chain) was captured in a study of blood T cells in healthy people across ages. Study outcomes and limitations: Versus aged donors, long-lived donors had higher diversity and more naive CD4+ cells.

Notes on this clonotype: The antigen remains unidentified.

Combining a sample-barcoded 5' primer with a J-beta primer mix, a second PCR ran for roughly 7 to 11 cycles. A tag from a template-switch adaptor with 12 random nucleotides marked each cDNA molecule. MiXCR was run by TCRdb on the 5' RACE reads, yielding one entry per CDR3 protein. The table records roughly 680,000 distinct CDR3 sequences, around 50% of them present only once. The germline CDR1 and CDR2 sequences are SGHRS and YFSETQ. This CDR3 contains 16 residues. V was trimmed by 0 bases and J by 3 bases, leaving 14 bases between them. V and J are TRBV5-1 and TRBJ2-3, with D possibly being TRBD1 (6 bases). The sequence derives from a woman of 80 years or more in good health. The specimen was blood. The CDR3: CASSLVGRGRTDTQYF. For the CDR3, the DNA is TGCGCCAGCAGCTTGGTCGGCAGGGGCCGTACAGATACGCAGTATTTT.